These 8 T cell receptor beta chains share one sample of origin, sequenced in a study of CD8 T cells in Susac syndrome. RNA was extracted with the RNeasy kit, and a quantity of 0.5 to 1 ug was reverse transcribed using random hexamers. MiXCR, applied by TCRdb to the immunoSEQ multiplex PCR reads, yields one record per CDR3 protein. The table includes about 130,000 distinct CDR3 sequences, 95% detected once. The specimen was CD8+ T cells from PBMCs. The origin of the receptors is a human donor with Susac syndrome.

This chain connects TRBV28 to TRBJ2-7; TRBD2 is a possible D gene (6 bases). The CDR3 covers 16 residues. CDR1 and CDR2 (germline): MDHEN, SYDVKM. With 5 bases removed from V and 2 bases from J, the gap between germline ends came to 19 bases. The CDR3: CASSRPGSGGTYEQYF. The CDR3 DNA sequence: TGTGCCAGCAGTCGCCCCGGGAGCGGAGGTACCTACGAGCAGTACTTC.

V usage is TRBV7-9 and J usage is TRBJ2-2; D perhaps matches TRBD1 (6 bases). The V end was cut by 1 base, the J end by 5 bases, with 8 bases between. This CDR3 contains 14 residues. CDR1 is SEHNR, CDR2 FQNEAQ, per germline (reference sequence). CDR3 nucleotide sequence: TGTGCCAGCAGCTTAGGAACAGGGACCGGGGAGCTGTTTTTT. Encoded protein: CASSLGTGTGELFF.

The chain combines TRBV6-1 with TRBJ2-7, with 9 positions matching TRBD2. This CDR3 is 18 amino acids long. Germline CDR1 reads MNHNS; CDR2 reads SASEGT. V lost 0 bases, J lost 2 bases, and 11 bases stayed unmatched. The DNA of the CDR3 is TGTGCCAGCAGTGAAGCGATTAGCGGGAGAAACTTGGCCTACGAGCAGTACTTC. It yields the protein CASSEAISGRNLAYEQYF.

The chain is built from TRBV28 and TRBJ1-1, with D maybe TRBD1 (5 bases). The CDR3 runs to 13 residues. Germline CDR1 and CDR2: MDHEN and SYDVKM. Trimming took off 5 bases at V and 4 bases at J, with 11 bases between the two ends. The CDR3 protein is CASSEQTVTEAFF. The CDR3 DNA sequence: TGTGCCAGCAGTGAACAGACAGTCACTGAAGCTTTCTTT.

This clonotype was observed once. The chain combines TRBV4-1 with TRBJ1-4, with 7 bases that match TRBD1. Germline CDR1 MGHRA, CDR2 YSYEKL. The CDR3 is made up of 15 amino acids. V gave up 1 base and J gave up 4 bases; unmatched junction bases: 3. The CDR3 spells CASSQVGDSNEKLFF. In DNA form, the CDR3 reads TGCGCCAGCAGCCAAGTGGGGGACAGTAATGAAAAACTGTTTTTT.

The CDR3 spells CASSRGLSGNQPQHF. CDR3 in DNA: TGTGCCAGCAGCCGCGGCCTGTCGGGCAATCAGCCCCAGCATTTT. This chain uses TRBV13 with TRBJ1-5; no clear D gene. Germline loops: CDR1 PRHDT, CDR2 FYEKMQ (reference sequence). The CDR3 has 15 residues. Trimming took off 5 bases at V and 2 bases at J, with 13 bases between the two ends.

The V and J genes are TRBV10-3 and TRBJ2-1; TRBD1 matches at 10 bases. Germline V gives CDR1 ENHRY, CDR2 SYGVKD. The CDR3 has 16 residues. With V trimmed by 2 bases and J by 6 bases, 7 bases remained unmatched. The CDR3 protein is CAISEPGTGDSNEQFF. The CDR3 coding sequence is TGTGCCATCAGTGAGCCCGGGACAGGGGATAGCAATGAGCAGTTCTTC.

The chain combines TRBV3-1 with TRBJ2-7; 8 bases map to TRBD1. CDR1 and CDR2 (germline): LGHDT, YNNKEL (reference sequence). V dropped 1 base and J dropped 7; count of bases not matched to a gene: 9. The CDR3 consists of 15 residues. CDR3 in DNA: TGTGCCAGCAGCCAAGCTCAGACAGGGGCGGGGGAGCAGTACTTC. Translated: CASSQAQTGAGEQYF.